In its sample, the clone carrying this T cell receptor (delta chain) ranks as medium-sized. The data stem from a study of gammadelta T cells in human blood. Germline trimming cut 3 bases from V and 0 bases from J; bases unmatched to any gene: 2. Per germline, CDR1 GEAIGNYY and CDR2 EKD. The CDR3 covers 18 residues. TCRdb reapplied CATT to the RT-PCR reads. Among about 1,900 delta-chain clones listed, 2.5% to 3% were seen once. The source of this sequence is a human fetus. This rearrangement joins TRDV2 to TRDJ3; TRDD3 aligns across 12 bases. What was sequenced was Vgamma9Vdelta2 gamma-delta T cells from fetal blood. The CDR3 reads CACDVLGDTSWDTRQMFF. CDR3 coding DNA: TGTGCCTGTGACGTACTGGGGGATACCTCCTGGGACACCCGACAGATGTTTTTC.